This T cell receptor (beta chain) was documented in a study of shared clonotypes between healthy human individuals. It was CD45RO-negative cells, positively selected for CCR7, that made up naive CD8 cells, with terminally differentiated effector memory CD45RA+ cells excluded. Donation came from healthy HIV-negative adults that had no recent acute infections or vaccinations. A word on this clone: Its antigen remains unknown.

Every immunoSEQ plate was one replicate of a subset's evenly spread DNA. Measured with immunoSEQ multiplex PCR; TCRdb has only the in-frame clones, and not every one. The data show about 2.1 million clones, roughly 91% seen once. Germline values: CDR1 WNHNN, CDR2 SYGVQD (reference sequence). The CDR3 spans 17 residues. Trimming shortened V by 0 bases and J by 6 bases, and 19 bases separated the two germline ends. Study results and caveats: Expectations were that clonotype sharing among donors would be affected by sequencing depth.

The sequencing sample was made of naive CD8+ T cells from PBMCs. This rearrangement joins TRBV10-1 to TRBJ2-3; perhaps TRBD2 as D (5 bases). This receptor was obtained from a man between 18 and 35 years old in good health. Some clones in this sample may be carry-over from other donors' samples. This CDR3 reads CASSESQGPRTSDTQYF. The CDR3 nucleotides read TGCGCCAGCAGTGAGTCTCAAGGGCCCCGGACTTCGGATACGCAGTATTTT.